The clone carrying this T cell receptor beta chain was seen many times. Its antigen is unknown. The record originates from a study of neurological immune-mediated disorders. Regarding the study as a whole: No sharing of CDR3 amino acid sequences was observed among expanded clones across subjects, suggesting private repertoires in all groups.

A 10-nucleotide random UMI tagged transcripts in template-switch 5'RACE cDNA synthesis. TCRdb analysed the 5' RACE reads with MiXCR anew, one entry per CDR3 protein. The table has tens of thousands of distinct CDR3 sequences, 9% to 12% seen once. The V end was cut by 8 bases, the J end by 2 bases, with 12 bases between. The CDR3 sequence is 13 residues long. Germline values: CDR1 MNHEY, CDR2 SMNVEV (reference sequence). The rearrangement uses TRBV27 and TRBJ1-2, with a tentative D call TRBD1 (6 bases). Sequenced: PBMCs. This sequence was found in a man aged 35 to 55 in good health. Here the CDR3 reads CASSEGGNYGYTF. CDR3 DNA sequence: TGTGCCAGCTCAGAGGGGGGAAACTATGGCTACACCTTC.